The clone carrying this TCR beta chain appeared a few times. This sample stems from a study of response to subunit inactivated influenza vaccine. TCRdb independently ran MiXCR on the RT-PCR reads; one entry per CDR3 protein. The data contain about 570,000 distinct CDR3 sequences, roughly 12% of them seen just once; the ten biggest clones take up approximately 10%. Trimming removed 5 bases from V and 0 bases from J, with 13 bases in between. Germline lookup yields CDR1 MNHEY and CDR2 SVGEGT. This CDR3 is 16 amino acids long. These data were also filed under a second study, of T cells expressing NK-cell markers. That work adds: Beta-chain TCR cDNA was generated via 5'RACE template switching with UMIs.

This sequence joins TRBV6-2 or TRBV6-3 and TRBJ2-2; D is possibly TRBD1 or TRBD2 (5 bases each). The sequence came from a man over 45 who received an inactivated influenza vaccine. The sequenced sample was PBMCs from blood, obtained on the day of vaccination. The chain's CDR3 is CASSRPGRTNTGELFF. Here the CDR3 DNA reads TGTGCCAGCAGTCGCCCGGGACGGACGAACACCGGGGAGCTGTTTTTT.